The 5 T cell receptor beta chains given below trace back to one sample, sequenced in a study. TCRdb redid the calling of the 5' RACE reads with MiXCR, one entry per CDR3 protein. The table shows tens of thousands of distinct CDR3 sequences, with 28% occurring only once. The sample comprised tumor-infiltrating memory CD4+ T cells sorted from the breast tumor. Regarding subset: memory CD4+ T cells, CD4+CD45RO+CD25-. The origin of the receptors is a female donor with breast cancer.

V gene TRBV5-1 combines with J gene TRBJ1-2, with unresolved D. The germline V gene has CDR1 SGHRS and CDR2 YFSETQ. The CDR3 is 14 amino acids. V was pared by 0 bases and J by 2 bases, with 8 bases between. The CDR3 nucleotides read TGCGCCAGCAGCTTGGGTAGCGAAAACTATGGCTACACCTTC. This encodes CASSLGSENYGYTF.

There are a few counts of this clonotype. In DNA form, the CDR3 reads TGTGCCAGCAGCGTAGTCCCGGCTATAACCTACGAGCAGTACTTC. It encodes CASSVVPAITYEQYF. The rearrangement uses TRBV9 and TRBJ2-7; D remains unclear. The germline V gene has CDR1 SGDLS and CDR2 YYNGEE. CDR3 length: 15 residues. The V gene lost 0 bases and the J gene lost 2 bases, with 12 bases spanning the gap.

The chain uses TRBV12-3 or TRBV12-4 and TRBJ1-2; no clear D gene. V was clipped by 1 base and J by 7 bases, with 10 bases between them. This CDR3 comprises 13 residues. The CDR3 protein is CASSLGRGSGYTF. The CDR3 bases are TGTGCCAGCAGTTTAGGGCGAGGTTCTGGCTACACCTTC.

This clonotype was detected only a few times. CDR3: CASSLAAGYVTGELFF. In nucleotides, the CDR3 is TGTGCCAGCAGCTTAGCGGCGGGGTACGTCACCGGGGAGCTGTTTTTT. The gene calls are TRBV7-8 and TRBJ2-2; D is possibly TRBD2 (6 bases). Germline-derived CDR1 and CDR2 are SGHVS and FQNEAQ. There are 16 residues in the CDR3. V lost 0 bases to trimming and J lost 4 bases, with 12 bases between them.

The gene calls are TRBV20-1 and TRBJ1-4; possible D gene TRBD1, 6 bases. The CDR3 loop spans 14 amino acids. CDR1 DFQATT and CDR2 SNEGSKA come from the germline V gene (reference sequence). Deletions cut 3 bases from V and 5 bases from J, with 13 bases between. The CDR3 here is CSARGEGGNEKLFF. CDR3 bases: TGCAGTGCTAGGGGAGAGGGGGGGAATGAAAAACTGTTTTTT.